This T cell receptor beta chain was obtained from a study of beta chain features in type 1 diabetes. Germline lookup yields CDR1 MGHRA and CDR2 YSYEKL. The CDR3 is 18 residues long. V gave up 5 bases and J gave up 0 bases; unmatched junction bases: 13. A sort by CD45RO/CCR7/CD25/CD127/CD95/CD27 yielded CD4+ naive, central memory, regulatory and stem cell-like memory cells. Expressed TCRB transcripts were sequenced because the entire RNA isolate underwent reverse transcription. Some clones are missing from TCRdb's copy, which holds only in-frame ones; the method was immunoSEQ multiplex PCR. The data hold hundreds of thousands of clones, with roughly 13% observed a single time. Study-wide points: The study found fewer insertions and more deletions at VDJ junctions in type 1 diabetes patients. Shortening that was moderate but significant affected the TCRB CDR3s of Type 1 diabetes patients in all four CD4+ subsets.

Of note for this clone: Its target is unknown.

V and J are TRBV4-1 and TRBJ1-5, with 7 nucleotides matching TRBD1. The receptor's source is a man aged 18 to 30 with type 1 diabetes. Sequenced: naive CD4+ T cells from blood. In DNA form, the CDR3 reads TGCGCCAGCAGCGCCGGGGACAGATTTAAGGATAGCAATCAGCCCCAGCATTTT. This gives the protein CASSAGDRFKDSNQPQHF.